The next 3 T cell receptor beta chains were all read from a single sample in a study of T cell responses to AZD1222 COVID-19 vaccine. Data came from immunoSEQ multiplex PCR; TCRdb stores just in-frame clones and leaves some out. The sample lists 250,000 to 300,000 clones; almost 95% were seen once. The starting material was peripheral blood, obtained 28 days after the second AZD1222 dose. These receptors originate from an adult who received the AZD1222 COVID-19 vaccine.

The chain is built from TRBV20-1 and TRBJ2-3; D is ambiguous. V lost 7 bases to trimming and J lost 0 bases, with 5 bases between them. Per germline, CDR1 DFQATT and CDR2 SNEGSKA (reference sequence). The CDR3 is 11 amino acids. The CDR3 region is CSVASTDTQYF. The CDR3 nucleotides are TGCAGTGTCGCTAGCACAGATACGCAGTATTTT.

In this sample, this clone turned up once. V usage is TRBV2 and J usage is TRBJ2-7, with unresolved D. Trimming took off 5 bases at V and 2 bases at J, with 7 bases between the two ends. The CDR3 consists of 12 residues. Germline values: CDR1 SNHLY, CDR2 FYNNEI. CDR3 nucleotide sequence: TGTGCCAGCAGTCTGGACGCCTACGAGCAGTACTTC. Its translation is CASSLDAYEQYF.

The V call is TRBV4-1, the J call TRBJ2-2; D gene uncertain. The CDR3 sequence is 15 residues long. Between the trimmed V and J ends, which lost 4 bases and 0 bases, there was a span of 9 bases. Germline assignment: CDR1 MGHRA and CDR2 YSYEKL. The CDR3 DNA sequence: TGCGCCAGCAGCCTCGGGCCCTCGAACACCGGGGAGCTGTTTTTT. Protein product: CASSLGPSNTGELFF.